A selection of T cell receptor beta chains follows, all from one sample in a study of neurological immune-mediated disorders. Via MiXCR, TCRdb re-called the 5' RACE reads, giving one row per CDR3 protein. Among approximately 68,000 distinct CDR3 sequences listed, roughly 4.4% were seen once. Sequences were obtained from PBMCs. The receptor set was obtained from a woman in her seventies with multiple sclerosis. Both conserved end residues are part of each CDR3. Each record gives: J gene, V gene, D gene, clone size, CDR3 protein, CDR3 DNA. The D gene is left open where the match is weak. The size entry is marked missing in some rows and otherwise reads once, few, many or a size class.

J: TRBJ2-1; V: TRBV20-1; D: .; size: many; CDR3: CSAIGRANNEQFF; DNA: TGCAGTGCGATCGGGAGAGCCAACAATGAGCAGTTCTTC
J: TRBJ2-7; V: TRBV6-5; D: .; size: many; CDR3: CASSRGGAYEQYF; DNA: TGTGCCAGCAGCCGAGGGGGGGCCTACGAGCAGTACTTC
J: TRBJ1-5; V: TRBV20-1; D: .; size: many; CDR3: CSANAGSQPQHF; DNA: TGCAGTGCGAACGCGGGCAGCCAGCCCCAGCATTTT
J: TRBJ2-1; V: TRBV5-1; D: TRBD2; size: many; CDR3: CASSSPKREPNNEQFF; DNA: TGCGCCAGCAGCTCCCCAAAGCGGGAGCCCAACAATGAGCAGTTCTTC
J: TRBJ1-3; V: TRBV10-3; D: .; size: many; CDR3: CAISAVEGNTIYF; DNA: TGTGCCATCAGTGCGGTGGAAGGAAACACCATATATTTT
J: TRBJ2-3; V: TRBV10-3; D: .; size: many; CDR3: CAISEPGKLTGTSTDTQYF; DNA: TGTGCCATCAGTGAGCCGGGGAAACTTACGGGGACTAGCACAGATACGCAGTATTTT
J: TRBJ1-5; V: TRBV12-3/TRBV12-4; D: .; size: many; CDR3: CASWVNSNQPQHF; DNA: TGTGCCAGCTGGGTTAATAGCAATCAGCCCCAGCATTTT
J: TRBJ2-2; V: TRBV5-1; D: TRBD1; size: many; CDR3: CASSRDRATGELFF; DNA: TGCGCCAGCAGCCGGGACAGGGCCACCGGGGAGCTGTTTTTT
J: TRBJ2-1; V: TRBV5-1; D: TRBD2; size: many; CDR3: CASSTAGVYNEQFF; DNA: TGCGCCAGCAGTACCGCGGGAGTCTACAATGAGCAGTTCTTC
J: TRBJ2-3; V: TRBV7-2; D: .; size: many; CDR3: CASSLGLSTDTQYF; DNA: TGTGCCAGCAGCTTAGGGTTAAGCACAGATACGCAGTATTTT
J: TRBJ1-5; V: TRBV7-9; D: .; size: many; CDR3: CASSLASPNQPQHF; DNA: TGTGCCAGCAGCTTAGCCAGCCCGAATCAGCCCCAGCATTTT
J: TRBJ2-3; V: TRBV20-1; D: TRBD2; size: many; CDR3: CSAGLAGSRTDTQYF; DNA: TGCAGTGCTGGACTAGCGGGGTCGCGCACAGATACGCAGTATTTT
J: TRBJ2-2; V: TRBV5-5; D: .; size: few; CDR3: CASSRSDWNTGELFF; DNA: TGTGCCAGCAGCCGCTCCGATTGGAACACCGGGGAGCTGTTTTTT
J: TRBJ2-1; V: TRBV20-1; D: TRBD2; size: many; CDR3: CSARDLGGSTRYNEQFF; DNA: TGCAGTGCTAGAGATCTTGGCGGGAGTACCCGATACAATGAGCAGTTCTTC
J: TRBJ2-2; V: TRBV3-1; D: TRBD2; size: .; CDR3: CASSHRAGGTNTGELFF; DNA: TGTGCCAGCAGCCACCGGGCGGGAGGGACAAACACCGGGGAGCTGTTTTTT
J: TRBJ2-3; V: TRBV5-1; D: .; size: many; CDR3: CASSLGGAADTQYF; DNA: TGCGCCAGCAGCTTGGGGGGAGCTGCAGATACGCAGTATTTT
J: TRBJ2-1; V: TRBV4-2; D: TRBD2; size: many; CDR3: CASSQRTGTSGPNEQFF; DNA: TGTGCCAGCAGCCAAAGAACCGGGACTAGCGGCCCCAATGAGCAGTTCTTC
J: TRBJ2-2; V: TRBV5-5; D: .; size: many; CDR3: CASSLVEFNTGELFF; DNA: TGTGCCAGCAGCTTGGTGGAGTTCAACACCGGGGAGCTGTTTTTT
J: TRBJ1-1; V: TRBV7-6; D: .; size: many; CDR3: CASSPGQNTEAFF; DNA: TGTGCCAGCAGCCCCGGGCAGAACACTGAAGCTTTCTTT
J: TRBJ1-2; V: TRBV12-3/TRBV12-4; D: .; size: many; CDR3: CASSLDLLANYGYTF; DNA: TGTGCCAGCAGTTTGGACCTCCTAGCTAACTATGGCTACACCTTC
J: TRBJ1-4; V: TRBV25-1; D: .; size: many; CDR3: CASSEWREVNEKLFF; DNA: TGTGCCAGCAGTGAATGGAGGGAAGTTAATGAAAAACTGTTTTTT
J: TRBJ1-1; V: TRBV4-2; D: .; size: many; CDR3: CASSQDMNTEAFF; DNA: TGTGCCAGCAGCCAAGACATGAACACTGAAGCTTTCTTT
J: TRBJ1-5; V: TRBV3-1; D: .; size: many; CDR3: CASSPAGGLGNQPQHF; DNA: TGTGCCAGCAGCCCCGCTGGGGGGCTGGGCAATCAGCCCCAGCATTTT
J: TRBJ1-5; V: TRBV7-8; D: .; size: many; CDR3: CASSSGHLNQPQHF; DNA: TGTGCCAGCAGCTCGGGACATCTCAATCAGCCCCAGCATTTT
J: TRBJ2-1; V: TRBV24-1; D: TRBD2; size: few; CDR3: CATSDPTSGYNEQFF; DNA: TGTGCCACCAGTGATCCGACTAGCGGTTACAATGAGCAGTTCTTC
J: TRBJ1-1; V: TRBV12-3/TRBV12-4; D: .; size: many; CDR3: CASSLTGRGTEAFF; DNA: TGTGCCAGCAGTTTGACCGGGAGAGGCACTGAAGCTTTCTTT
J: TRBJ1-1; V: TRBV5-1; D: TRBD1; size: few; CDR3: CASSLDRGGEAFF; DNA: TGCGCCAGCAGCTTGGACAGGGGCGGTGAAGCTTTCTTT
J: TRBJ1-1; V: TRBV5-1; D: .; size: .; CDR3: CASSTSGGNTEAFF; DNA: TGCGCCAGCAGCACTTCGGGGGGCAACACTGAAGCTTTCTTT
J: TRBJ2-3; V: TRBV2; D: .; size: many; CDR3: CASSVPESDTQYF; DNA: TGTGCCAGCAGTGTTCCCGAATCAGATACGCAGTATTTT
J: TRBJ2-1; V: TRBV5-1; D: .; size: many; CDR3: CASSLAGAYNEQFF; DNA: TGCGCCAGCAGCTTGGCGGGAGCGTACAATGAGCAGTTCTTC
J: TRBJ2-5; V: TRBV7-8; D: TRBD2; size: many; CDR3: CASRRTSGSYGETQYF; DNA: TGTGCCAGCAGACGGACTAGCGGGAGCTATGGAGAGACCCAGTACTTC
J: TRBJ2-1; V: TRBV20-1; D: TRBD2; size: .; CDR3: CSARDPGTSPSRRQFF; DNA: TGCAGTGCTAGAGATCCAGGGACTAGCCCCTCACGGCGGCAGTTCTTC
J: TRBJ1-1; V: TRBV12-3/TRBV12-4; D: TRBD1; size: many; CDR3: CASSRPGQGKTEAFF; DNA: TGTGCCAGCAGCCGCCCCGGACAGGGAAAGACTGAAGCTTTCTTT
J: TRBJ2-7; V: TRBV20-1; D: TRBD2; size: many; CDR3: CSARDRIRSGSPHEQYF; DNA: TGCAGTGCTAGAGATAGGATACGTAGCGGGAGTCCCCACGAGCAGTACTTC
J: TRBJ2-7; V: TRBV20-1; D: TRBD2; size: many; CDR3: CSLGKRGSSYEQYF; DNA: TGCAGTCTCGGGAAGCGGGGAAGCTCCTACGAGCAGTACTTC
J: TRBJ2-1; V: TRBV12-3/TRBV12-4; D: .; size: many; CDR3: CASRSTGYNEQFF; DNA: TGTGCCAGCAGGTCTACAGGGTACAATGAGCAGTTCTTC
J: TRBJ2-3; V: TRBV5-1; D: .; size: many; CDR3: CASSSLQRTDTQYF; DNA: TGCGCCAGCAGCTCACTACAGAGAACAGATACGCAGTATTTT
J: TRBJ2-5; V: TRBV6-6; D: .; size: many; CDR3: CASSSGAQETQYF; DNA: TGTGCCAGCAGTTCAGGGGCCCAAGAGACCCAGTACTTC
J: TRBJ1-3; V: TRBV5-5; D: .; size: many; CDR3: CASSPPRGVGNTIYF; DNA: TGTGCCAGCAGCCCCCCCAGGGGTGTGGGAAACACCATATATTTT
J: TRBJ1-1; V: TRBV7-9; D: .; size: many; CDR3: CASSLTGAEAFF; DNA: TGTGCCAGCAGCTTAACGGGGGCTGAAGCTTTCTTT
J: TRBJ1-1; V: TRBV12-3/TRBV12-4; D: .; size: many; CDR3: CASSPLTGSEAFF; DNA: TGTGCCAGCAGTCCCCTAACGGGTTCTGAAGCTTTCTTT